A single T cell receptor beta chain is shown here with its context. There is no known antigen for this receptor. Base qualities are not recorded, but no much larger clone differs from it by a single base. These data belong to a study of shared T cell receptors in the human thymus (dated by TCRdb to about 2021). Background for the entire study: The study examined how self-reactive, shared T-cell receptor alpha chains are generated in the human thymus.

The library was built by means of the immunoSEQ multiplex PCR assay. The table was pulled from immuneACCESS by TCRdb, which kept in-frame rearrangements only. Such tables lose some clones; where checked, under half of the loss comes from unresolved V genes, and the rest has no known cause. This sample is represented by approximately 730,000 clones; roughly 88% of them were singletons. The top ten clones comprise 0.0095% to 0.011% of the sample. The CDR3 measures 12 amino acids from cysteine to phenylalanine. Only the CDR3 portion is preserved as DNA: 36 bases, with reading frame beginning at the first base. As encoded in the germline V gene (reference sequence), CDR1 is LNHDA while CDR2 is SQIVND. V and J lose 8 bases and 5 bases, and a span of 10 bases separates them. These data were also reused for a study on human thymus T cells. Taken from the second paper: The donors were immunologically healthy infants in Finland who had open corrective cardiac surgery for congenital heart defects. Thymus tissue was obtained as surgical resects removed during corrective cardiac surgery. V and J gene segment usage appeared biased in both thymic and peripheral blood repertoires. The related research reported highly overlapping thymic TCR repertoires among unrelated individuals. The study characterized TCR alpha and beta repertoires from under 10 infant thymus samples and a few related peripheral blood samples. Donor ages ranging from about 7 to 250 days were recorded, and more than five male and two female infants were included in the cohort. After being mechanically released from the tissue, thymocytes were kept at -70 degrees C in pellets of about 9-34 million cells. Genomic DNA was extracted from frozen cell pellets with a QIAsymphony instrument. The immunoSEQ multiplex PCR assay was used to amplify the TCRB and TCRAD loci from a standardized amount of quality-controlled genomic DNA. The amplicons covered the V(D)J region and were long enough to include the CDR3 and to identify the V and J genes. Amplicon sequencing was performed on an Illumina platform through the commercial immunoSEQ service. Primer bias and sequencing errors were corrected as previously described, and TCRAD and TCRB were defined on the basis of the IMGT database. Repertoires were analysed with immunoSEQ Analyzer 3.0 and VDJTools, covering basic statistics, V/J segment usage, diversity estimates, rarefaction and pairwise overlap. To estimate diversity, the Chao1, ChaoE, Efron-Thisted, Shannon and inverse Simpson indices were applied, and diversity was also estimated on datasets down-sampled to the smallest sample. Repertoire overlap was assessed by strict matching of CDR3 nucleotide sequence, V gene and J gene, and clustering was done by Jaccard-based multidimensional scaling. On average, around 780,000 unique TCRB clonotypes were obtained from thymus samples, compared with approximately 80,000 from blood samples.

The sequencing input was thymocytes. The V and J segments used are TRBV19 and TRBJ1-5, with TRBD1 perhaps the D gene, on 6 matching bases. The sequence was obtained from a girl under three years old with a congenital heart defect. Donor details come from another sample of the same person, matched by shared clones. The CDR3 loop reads CASGDIYQPQHF. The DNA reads TGTGCCAGTGGGGACATATATCAGCCCCAGCATTTT.